This T cell receptor (beta chain) emerged from a study of CD8 T cells in ankylosing spondylitis. Study findings and constraints: Several highly homologous variants made up a TCR beta motif that seemed to typify ankylosing spondylitis blood. Disease-linked clones displayed a CD8+ phenotype and appeared relatively rarely in peripheral blood. Reactive arthritis synovial fluid and blood were previously reported to contain some motif variants. Significant enrichment of disease-linked clones was reportedly seen in matched ankylosing spondylitis synovial fluid.

Turning to this clonotype: The target antigen is unknown.

Quantitative molecular-barcoded 5'-RACE generated the TCR beta libraries. TCRdb recomputed calls from the 5' RACE reads with MiXCR, one row per CDR3 protein. The data hold some 450,000 distinct CDR3 sequences, with approximately 17% observed a single time. V was clipped by 4 bases and J by 8 bases, with 21 bases between them. The CDR3 spans 15 residues. Germline-derived CDR1 and CDR2 are SQVTM and ANQGSEA. The chain links TRBV29-1 to TRBJ2-1; perhaps TRBD2 as D (6 bases). Specimen: blood, either unsorted or a sorted T cell fraction (not recorded which). The sequence derives from a male donor with ankylosing spondylitis. The CDR3: CSVAERPTGDYEQFF. DNA of the CDR3: TGCAGCGTTGCGGAAAGACCCACGGGGGACTATGAGCAGTTCTTC.